The 14 T cell receptor beta chains below were found in one sample sequenced in a study of molecular identifiers for immune sequencing clone quantification. MiXCR, run by TCRdb on the PCR reads, gives a single entry per CDR3 protein. Here the sample spans roughly 55,000 distinct CDR3 sequences, approximately 34% being singletons. The specimen was naive CD8+ T cells from blood, with Jurkat cell RNA spiked in. Described subset: FACS-sorted CD8+CD4-CCR7+CD45RA+ naive T cells. Source of these receptors: a human donor in good health. Some libraries in this study had Jurkat cell RNA spiked in.

This clonotype has a count of ten or more. CDR3 DNA: TGTGCCAGCCTGGGCATTACAGATACGCAGTATTTT. It yields the protein CASLGITDTQYF. The gene calls are TRBV7-9 and TRBJ2-3; unclear D gene. Deletions cut 8 bases from V and 3 bases from J, with 9 bases between. Germline V gene sequence: CDR1 SEHNR, CDR2 FQNEAQ (reference sequence). CDR3 length equals 12 residues.

The chain carries TRBV4-3 and TRBJ1-1, with a tentative D call TRBD1 (6 bases). V lost 0 bases and J lost 0, with 20 bases in between. The CDR3 runs 19 residues. Looked up from germline, CDR1 is LGHNA and CDR2 is YSLEER. CDR3 region: CASSQEWRQVRRMNTEAFF. The CDR3 DNA is TGCGCCAGCAGCCAAGAATGGCGACAGGTACGCCGCATGAACACTGAAGCTTTCTTT.

In this sample, this clonotype turned up many times. V and J are TRBV24-1 and TRBJ2-1; 7 nucleotides align to TRBD2. The germline V gene encodes CDR1 KGHDR and CDR2 SFDVKD. After removal of 6 bases from V and 7 bases from J, the junction contained 8 bases not matched to a gene. The CDR3 runs 14 residues. The CDR3: CATSIGAGVNEQFF. The CDR3 DNA sequence: TGTGCCACCAGTATCGGTGCGGGAGTTAATGAGCAGTTCTTC.

This clonotype appeared many times. The V gene is TRBV12-3 or TRBV12-4, the J gene TRBJ2-5; D assignment may be TRBD1 or TRBD2 (5 bases each). The germline V and J ends were trimmed by 5 bases and 4 bases, with 14 bases remaining between them. The CDR3 is 14 residues long. The CDR3 region is CASSTGAMGETQYF. CDR3 bases: TGTGCCAGCAGTACCGGGGCAATGGGAGAGACCCAGTACTTC.

The chain uses TRBV20-1 and TRBJ1-5; D gene uncertain. This CDR3 is 14 amino acids long. The V end lost 3 bases, the J end lost 1 base, and 10 bases lay between the germline ends. The germline gives CDR1 DFQATT, CDR2 SNEGSKA (reference sequence). The CDR3 loop is CSASPQVSNQPQHF. CDR3 sequence (DNA): TGCAGTGCTAGCCCGCAAGTCAGCAATCAGCCCCAGCATTTT.

With regard to this clonotype: A read error may produce the germline difference seen at one junction end. This chain uses TRBV11-2 with TRBJ2-7; D not certain. Germline lookup yields CDR1 SGHAT and CDR2 FQNNGV. The CDR3 runs 13 residues. The chain's CDR3 is CASSPRMTYDQYF. DNA of the CDR3: TGTGCCAGCAGCCCAAGGATGACCTACGACCAGTACTTC.

Regarding this clonotype: This could be a read error, since a much larger clone is one nucleotide away. The rearrangement links TRBV5-1 to TRBJ2-1; D not certain. Per germline, CDR1 SGHRS and CDR2 YFSETQ. CDR3 length: 17 residues. V was trimmed by 4 bases and J by 0 bases, leaving 17 bases between them. CDR3 loop: CASSQLAPPSSYNEQFF. The CDR3 nucleotides read TGCGCCAGCAGCCAGTTAGCACCCCCCAGCTCCTACAATGAGCAGTTCTTC.

This rearrangement joins TRBV6-8 to TRBJ1-6; no clear D. CDR3 length: 13 residues. In germline, CDR1 is MNHGY, CDR2 SAAAGT. Between the trimmed V and J ends, which lost 4 bases and 7 bases, there was a span of 8 bases. The DNA of the CDR3 is TGTGCCAGCAGTTGGAACCGGAATTCACCCCTCCACTTT. Translation gives CASSWNRNSPLHF.

The CDR3, as DNA: TGTGCCAGCAGCTTACTCGGCAGGAGGGGATACGAGCAGTACTTC. Encoded protein: CASSLLGRRGYEQYF. This sequence joins TRBV7-9 and TRBJ2-7; D is perhaps TRBD2 (6 bases). Germline V gives CDR1 SEHNR, CDR2 FQNEAQ (reference sequence). The CDR3 has 15 amino acids. Trimming left V 2 bases short and J 4 bases short, with 15 bases between.

The gene calls are TRBV6-2 or TRBV6-3 and TRBJ2-7, with D maybe TRBD1 (6 bases). Germline V CDR1 and CDR2: MNHEY, SVGEGT. The CDR3 contains 15 residues. Trimming took 6 bases from V and 2 from J, leaving 17 bases between them. CDR3 protein: CASSQGQYPTYEQYF. The CDR3 nucleotides read TGTGCCAGCAGCCAAGGACAGTACCCAACCTACGAGCAGTACTTC.

This clonotype has a handful of counts. V and J are TRBV19 and TRBJ1-1, with D perhaps TRBD1 (6 bases). Trimming removed 2 bases at V and 1 base at J, with 14 bases between. This CDR3 region has 16 residues. Germline CDR1 LNHDA, CDR2 SQIVND (reference sequence). CDR3 protein: CASSIPPRTANTEAFF. Written as DNA, the CDR3 is TGTGCCAGTAGTATACCCCCCCGGACAGCGAACACTGAAGCTTTCTTT. The whole variable domain, remainder taken from reference TRBV19 and TRBJ1-1, is DGGITQSPKYLFRKEGQNVTLSCEQNLNHDAMYWYRQDPGQGLRLIYYSQIVNDFQKGDIAEGYSVSREKKESFPLTVTSAQKNPTAFYLCASSIPPRTANTEAFFGQGTRLTVV.

This clonotype appeared a single time. Its ends do not fully match the called genes, so a read error is possible. The V call is TRBV28, the J call TRBJ2-5; D is unclear. Germline V gives CDR1 MDHEN, CDR2 SYDVKM. This CDR3 spans 13 amino acids. CDR3 DNA: TGTGCCTGCAGTTTGCAGTGGGCAGAGACCCAGTACTTC. Amino acid sequence: CACSLQWAETQYF.

This clonotype was seen repeatedly, ten times or more. The J gene is TRBJ1-1, the V gene TRBV7-2; D is undetermined. V was shortened by 3 bases and J by 1 base, with 18 bases between the two germline ends. This CDR3 has 17 amino acids. Looked up from germline, CDR1 is SGHTA and CDR2 is FQGNSA. For the CDR3, the DNA is TGTGCCAGCAGCTTGGTTCGGATGGGCAGGAAGAACACTGAAGCTTTCTTT. Translation: CASSLVRMGRKNTEAFF.

This clonotype showed up just a few times. The chain couples TRBV27 to TRBJ2-3; 9 bases agree with TRBD2. The germline V gene encodes CDR1 MNHEY and CDR2 SMNVEV (reference sequence). This CDR3 region has 14 residues. Trimming took 2 bases from V and 7 from J; bases not matched to a gene: 4. CDR3: CASSLAGGPHTQYF. The CDR3 bases are TGTGCCAGCAGTTTAGCGGGAGGGCCACATACGCAGTATTTT.